A few counts support the clone carrying this T cell receptor beta chain. The data were taken from a study of identical twins. V was clipped by 3 bases and J by 6 bases, with 9 bases between them. CDR3 length: 13 residues. Per the germline V gene, CDR1 is SGDLS and CDR2 is YYNGEE. TCRdb reprocessed the 5' RACE reads with MiXCR, giving one entry per CDR3 protein. The table shows some 630,000 distinct CDR3 sequences, with 7% to 7.5% occurring only once. This sample was also put to use in a study of yellow fever vaccine responses in identical twins.

The sequencing input was PBMCs. This TCR came from a woman in her late teens or twenties in good health. The chain is built from TRBV9 and TRBJ2-2; possibly TRBD1 for D (5 bases). The CDR3, as DNA: TGTGCCAGCAGCGCAGGGTACCCCGGGGAGCTGTTTTTT. Translation: CASSAGYPGELFF.